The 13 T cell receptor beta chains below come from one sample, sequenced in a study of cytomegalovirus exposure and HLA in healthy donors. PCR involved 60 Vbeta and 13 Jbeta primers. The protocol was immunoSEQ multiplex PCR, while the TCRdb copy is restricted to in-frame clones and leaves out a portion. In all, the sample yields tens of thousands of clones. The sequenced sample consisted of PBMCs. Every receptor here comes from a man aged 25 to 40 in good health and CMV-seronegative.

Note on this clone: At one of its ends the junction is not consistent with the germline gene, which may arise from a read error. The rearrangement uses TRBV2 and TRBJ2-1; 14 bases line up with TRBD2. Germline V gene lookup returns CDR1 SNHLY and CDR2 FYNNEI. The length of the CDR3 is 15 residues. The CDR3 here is CASREGTSGSNEQFF. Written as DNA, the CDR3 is TGTGCCAGCAGGGAAGGGACTAGCGGGAGTAATGAGCAGTTCTTC. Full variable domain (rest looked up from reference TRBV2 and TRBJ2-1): EPEVTQTPSHQVTQMGQEVILRCVPISNHLYFYWYRQILGQKVEFLVSFYNNEISEKSEIFDDQFSVERPDGSNFTLKIRSTKLEDSAMYFCASREGTSGSNEQFFGPGTRLTVL.

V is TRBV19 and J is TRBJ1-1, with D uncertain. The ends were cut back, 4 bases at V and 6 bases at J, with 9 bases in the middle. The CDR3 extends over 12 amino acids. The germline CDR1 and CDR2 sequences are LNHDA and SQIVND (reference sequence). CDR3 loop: CASSRGLAEAFF. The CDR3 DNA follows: TGTGCCAGTAGTAGAGGGCTCGCTGAAGCTTTCTTT.

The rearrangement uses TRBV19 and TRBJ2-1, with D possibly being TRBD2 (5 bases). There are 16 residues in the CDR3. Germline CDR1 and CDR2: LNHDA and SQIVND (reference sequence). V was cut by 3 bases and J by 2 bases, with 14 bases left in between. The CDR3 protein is CASSIPVGVTYNEQFF. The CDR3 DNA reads TGTGCCAGTAGTATCCCTGTCGGGGTAACCTACAATGAGCAGTTCTTC. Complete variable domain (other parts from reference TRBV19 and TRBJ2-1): DGGITQSPKYLFRKEGQNVTLSCEQNLNHDAMYWYRQDPGQGLRLIYYSQIVNDFQKGDIAEGYSVSREKKESFPLTVTSAQKNPTAFYLCASSIPVGVTYNEQFFGPGTRLTVL.

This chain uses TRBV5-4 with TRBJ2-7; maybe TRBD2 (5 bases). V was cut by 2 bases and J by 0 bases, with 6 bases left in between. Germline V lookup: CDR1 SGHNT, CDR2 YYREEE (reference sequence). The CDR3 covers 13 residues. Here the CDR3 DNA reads TGTGCCAGCAGCTTAGACTACTCCTACGAGCAGTACTTC. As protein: CASSLDYSYEQYF.

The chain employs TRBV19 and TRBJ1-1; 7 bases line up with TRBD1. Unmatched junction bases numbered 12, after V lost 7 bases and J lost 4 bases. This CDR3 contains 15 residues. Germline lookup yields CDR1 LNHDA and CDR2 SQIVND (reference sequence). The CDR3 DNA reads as TGTGCCAGTATCCGACCGACAGGGAGATTCACTGAAGCTTTCTTT. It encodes CASIRPTGRFTEAFF.

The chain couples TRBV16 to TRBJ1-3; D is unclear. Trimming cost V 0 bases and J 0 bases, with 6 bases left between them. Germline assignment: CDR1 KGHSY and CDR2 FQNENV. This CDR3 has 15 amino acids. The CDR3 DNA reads TGTGCCAGCAGCCAATCTAGCCACTCTGGAAACACCATATATTTT. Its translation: CASSQSSHSGNTIYF.

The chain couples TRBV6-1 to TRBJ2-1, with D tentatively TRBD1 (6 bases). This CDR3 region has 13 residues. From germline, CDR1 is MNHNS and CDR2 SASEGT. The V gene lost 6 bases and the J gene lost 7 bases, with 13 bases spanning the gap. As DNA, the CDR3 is TGTGCCAGCAGGGACAGCCTGGGGAATGAGCAGTTCTTC. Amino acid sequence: CASRDSLGNEQFF.

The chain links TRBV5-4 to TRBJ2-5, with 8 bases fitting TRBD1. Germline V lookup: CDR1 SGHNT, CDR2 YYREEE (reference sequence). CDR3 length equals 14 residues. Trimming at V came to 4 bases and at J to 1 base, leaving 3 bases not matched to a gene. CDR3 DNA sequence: TGTGCCAGCAGCCAGGGGGCAGCCCAAGAGACCCAGTACTTC. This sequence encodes CASSQGAAQETQYF.

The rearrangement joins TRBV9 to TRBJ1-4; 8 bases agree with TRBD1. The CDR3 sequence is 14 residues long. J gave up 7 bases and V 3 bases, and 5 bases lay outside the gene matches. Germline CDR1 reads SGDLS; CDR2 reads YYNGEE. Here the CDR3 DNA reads TGTGCCAGCAGCGCCGGACAGGGACGTGAAAAACTGTTTTTT. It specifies CASSAGQGREKLFF.

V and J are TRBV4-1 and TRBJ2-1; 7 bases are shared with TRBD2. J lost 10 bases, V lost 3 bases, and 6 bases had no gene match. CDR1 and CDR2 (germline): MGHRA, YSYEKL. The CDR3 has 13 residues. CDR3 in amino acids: CASSHPGRAEQFF. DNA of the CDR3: TGCGCCAGCAGCCACCCGGGGAGGGCAGAGCAGTTCTTC.

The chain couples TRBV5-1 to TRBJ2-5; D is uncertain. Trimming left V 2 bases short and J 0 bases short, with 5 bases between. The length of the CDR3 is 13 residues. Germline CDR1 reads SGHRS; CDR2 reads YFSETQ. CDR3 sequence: CASSFQDQETQYF. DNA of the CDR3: TGCGCCAGCAGCTTCCAGGACCAAGAGACCCAGTACTTC.

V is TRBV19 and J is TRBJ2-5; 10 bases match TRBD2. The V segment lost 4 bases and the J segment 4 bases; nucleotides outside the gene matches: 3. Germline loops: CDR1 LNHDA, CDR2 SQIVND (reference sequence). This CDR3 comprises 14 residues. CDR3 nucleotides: TGTGCCAGTAGTAGGGGACTAGCGAGAGAGACCCAGTACTTC. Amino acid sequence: CASSRGLARETQYF.

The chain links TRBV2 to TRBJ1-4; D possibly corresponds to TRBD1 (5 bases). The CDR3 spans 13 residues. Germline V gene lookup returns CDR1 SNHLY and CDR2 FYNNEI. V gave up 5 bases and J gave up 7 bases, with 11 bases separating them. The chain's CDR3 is CASSPRDSEKLFF. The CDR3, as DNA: TGTGCCAGCAGTCCCCGAGACAGTGAAAAACTGTTTTTT.